The sequence of this T cell receptor (beta chain) was determined in a study of blood T cell repertoires in COVID-19 (dated by TCRdb to the early 2020s). About the study as a whole: Samples covering the acute and convalescent phases of COVID-19 were provided by collaborators in the United States, Italy and Spain. The material from the prospective study consisted of cDNA or gDNA derived from T cells, B-cell-depleted T cells, or PBMCs. The dataset comprised deeply sampled blood TCRbeta repertoires from subjects exposed to, actively infected with, or recovered from COVID-19. A freely available public database, intended as a resource for researchers studying the immune response to SARS-CoV-2, is where the repertoires were released. Samples were obtained from the ongoing ImmuneRACE study (first 160 participants) and from 950 to 1,500 subjects provided by 6 global collaborators. A de-identified subject ID, COVID-19 status, age in years and sex were almost always included in the sample metadata. Where HLA class I and class II types were available, the types were taken from metadata supplied by the sample provider, not from assay-based typing.

The cysteine opens and the phenylalanine closes a CDR3 of 15 amino acids. Only the CDR3 DNA is retained, 45 bases long and in frame from the first base. The research as a whole found: The quantity of clinical and demographic metadata differed by source and by participant and was supplied without curation.

Whole blood was collected in K2EDTA tubes by collaborating institutions according to the institutions' own protocols. For TCRbeta analysis, collaborators shipped samples in one of three forms: frozen whole blood, isolated PBMCs, or DNA extracted from either of those sample types. With regard to this clone: It has no known antigen specificity. No clone much larger than this one lies a single base away; base qualities are absent.

TCRbeta CDR3 regions were amplified from genomic DNA by means of the immunoSEQ Assay, a bias-controlled multiplex PCR. The paper's processing steps were these. Nucleated cell counts per sample were estimated from amplification of reference gene primers within the assay. To quantify the absolute abundance of each unique TCRbeta CDR3 rearrangement, sequence reads were collapsed and filtered. For each sample, productive Simpson clonality was calculated as the square root of Simpson's diversity index over productive rearrangements. The source is immuneACCESS, and TCRdb retained only in-frame sequences with V and J called. Part of the clones is not carried over; for the studies checked, unresolved V genes explain less than half of this, and the remainder is unexplained. V and J calls plus clone size are reproduced from that table; the DNA served to infer D and trimming. The table for this sample lists about 130,000 clones; more than 80% of them were counted only once. The ten largest clones represent 4.3% of the sample.

The receptor's source is a human donor in a cohort sampled during active COVID-19. The sequenced sample consisted of peripheral blood. The rearrangement combines TRBV21-1 with TRBJ2-4; whether TRBD1, the table's D call, matches the DNA was not checked. TRBV21-1 is marked as a pseudogene. DNA sequence: TGTGCCAGCAGCATCCCAGGCGTTGCCAAAAACATTCAGTACTTC. It translates as CASSIPGVAKNIQYF.